This TCR beta chain was obtained from a study of blood T cell repertoires in COVID-19. This clone has only one observation. The CDR3 is 15 residues long. Trimming pared 0 bases from V and 4 bases from J, leaving 13 bases between. Germline CDR1 and CDR2: SGHTA and FQGNSA. Sequenced by immunoSEQ multiplex PCR; TCRdb stores in-frame clones only, minus some. Among about 250,000 clones listed, 80% to 90% were seen once. The chain recombines TRBV7-2 with TRBJ2-7; a possible D gene is TRBD2 (5 bases). This receptor was taken from a man between 35 and 55 years old who had recovered from COVID-19. The specimen sequenced was PBMCs or T cells enriched from blood (not recorded which). This chain's CDR3 is CASSLALGGLYEQYF. The CDR3 nucleotides are TGTGCCAGCAGCTTAGCCCTAGGCGGACTTTACGAGCAGTACTTC. Full variable domain (outside the CDR3, taken from reference TRBV7-2 and TRBJ2-7): GAGVSQSPSNKVTEKGKDVELRCDPISGHTALYWYRQSLGQGLEFLIYFQGNSAPDKSGLPSDRFSAERTGGSVSTLTIQRTQQEDSAVYLCASSLALGGLYEQYFGPGTRLTVT.